This entry features one T cell receptor beta chain sequence. There are a few counts of this clonotype. Its antigen is still unknown. Per-base quality was not reported, and no clone a single base away is much larger than it. This specimen comes from a study of T-cell memory formation after mild COVID-19 listed by TCRdb under 2021. For the study in its entirety: TCR sequence clusters from the two donors were largely donor specific. Longitudinal TCRalpha and TCRbeta repertoire sequencing tracked T-cell clones expanding and contracting after mild COVID-19 in two donors. Two young, previously healthy adult volunteers, one female and one male, were included in the cohort.

The sample was run on an Illumina NovaSeq 6000. TCRalpha and TCRbeta cDNA libraries were constructed by 5'RACE with constant-segment primers, with sample barcodes and unique molecular identifiers being introduced. RNA was extracted from every sample with Trizol reagent. Amplification of the libraries took two PCR steps, and the second step added a second sample barcode plus Illumina TruSeq adapters. Libraries were sequenced on an Illumina NovaSeq with 2 x 150 bp paired-end reads. In the paper's pipeline: The reads were demultiplexed and collapsed into UMI-guided consensus sequences using migec v1.2.7. Using mixcr v2.1.11, UMI consensuses were aligned to TRA and TRB V and J templates and then assembled into clonotypes. Clonotypes were classified as expanded or contracted when called significant by both edgeR and NoisET, with noise models trained on biological replicates. For edgeR calls, a false discovery rate-adjusted p below 0.01 and a log2 fold-change threshold of 1 were applied. PCA with hierarchical clustering of max-normalized trajectories of the 1000 most abundant clonotypes was used as exploratory dynamics analysis. The CD4 or CD8 phenotype of responding clones was assigned using the separately sequenced CD4+ and CD8+ repertoires. The raw public data were reprocessed by TCRdb itself: fastp quality trimming at Q25, MiXCR clonotype calling, in-frame beta chains only. Each CDR3 protein gets just one entry, which takes the most common genes and DNA from the rows behind it. TCRdb, not the authors, supplied the V and J calls. A total of approximately 400,000 distinct CDR3 sequences appear in this sample, approximately 19% of them only once. The ten most abundant clones make up roughly 21% of the sample.

Overall results and qualifications from the work: Only a couple of mild cases were covered in the study, and larger cohorts including severe cases with pre-infection samples were considered necessary. Clones that contracted from day 15 to 85 showed balanced CD4/CD8 phenotypes, whereas a second wave of clones that expanded from day 15 to 37 leaned towards CD4+. Some responding clones were detected in pre-infection memory, which suggested that pre-existing cross-reactive memory T cells had joined the SARS-CoV-2 response. Contracting CD4+ clones appeared mostly in the CM and EM memory subsets, whereas CD8+ clones were enriched in EMRA. SARS-CoV-2 specificity was not confirmed for the second-wave clones peaking on day 37.

Ficoll-Paque density gradient centrifugation was used to isolate PBMCs. There are 13 amino acids in the CDR3, from cysteine to phenylalanine inclusive. The entry retains the CDR3 DNA only, 39 bases that are in frame from base 1. V loses 3 bases of germline sequence and J loses 12 bases, and the interval between the two ends is 15 bases. Looking up the germline V gene yields CDR1 SGHTA and CDR2 FQGTGA. The chain uses TRBV7-3 and TRBJ2-1; the D segment could be TRBD1, given 7 matching bases. The sequenced sample consisted of PBMCs or a T cell subset sorted from them (not recorded which). This receptor was obtained from a man aged 18 to 29 who had mild COVID-19 (a few samples of this study predate the infection). The sample titles of this study are shuffled in the database, so cell type and time point are left out; the donor was told from shared clones. At the DNA level, the sequence is TGTGCCAGCAGCTTGGGCAGGGGGGACACGCAGTTCTTC. This codes for CASSLGRGDTQFF.